One sample yielded the 13 T cell receptor beta chains listed below, sequenced in a study of blood T cell repertoires in COVID-19. This table comes from immunoSEQ multiplex PCR, and its TCRdb copy is limited to in-frame clones, with some not included. Here the sample spans tens of thousands of clones, approximately 80% being singletons. The sequenced sample consisted of peripheral blood. Every receptor here comes from a man aged 25-45 years with COVID-19, enrolled during active disease.

The chain couples TRBV10-3 to TRBJ2-7, with 7 positions matching TRBD1. The J segment lost 1 base and the V segment lost 7 bases, leaving 7 bases of the junction unmatched. Germline V gives CDR1 ENHRY, CDR2 SYGVKD. The CDR3 is made up of 14 amino acids. The CDR3 is CAIKGASESYEQYF. CDR3 nucleotides: TGTGCCATCAAGGGGGCAAGCGAGTCCTACGAGCAGTACTTC.

The chain employs TRBV7-2 and TRBJ2-5; possible D gene TRBD2, 5 bases. Trimming stripped 1 base from V and 0 bases from J, with 9 bases between. CDR3 length equals 15 residues. Looked up from germline, CDR1 is SGHTA and CDR2 is FQGNSA. CDR3 bases: TGTGCCAGCAGCTTAGGTCCGGGGTACCAAGAGACCCAGTACTTC. The encoded protein is CASSLGPGYQETQYF.

This clone is a singleton in its sample. J is TRBJ2-7 and V is TRBV27; TRBD2 is a possible D gene (6 bases). The CDR3 spans 15 residues. V was trimmed by 4 bases and J by 2 bases, leaving 15 bases between them. Germline lookup yields CDR1 MNHEY and CDR2 SMNVEV (reference sequence). The CDR3 loop reads CASSSKTRRAYEQYF. The CDR3 DNA follows: TGTGCCAGCAGTTCCAAGACTAGAAGGGCCTACGAGCAGTACTTC.

This chain links TRBV11-2 with TRBJ2-1, with TRBD1 matching over 9 bases. Germline values: CDR1 SGHAT, CDR2 FQNNGV. CDR3 size: 15 residues. Germline trimming cut 5 bases from V and 7 bases from J; bases unmatched to any gene: 9. DNA of the CDR3: TGTGCCAGCAGCGCCGGGACAGGGTCGGGGAATGAGCAGTTCTTC. This codes for CASSAGTGSGNEQFF.

V usage is TRBV5-6 and J usage is TRBJ2-7, with D possibly being TRBD1 (9 bases). Germline CDR1 and CDR2: SGHDT and YYEEEE. V dropped 4 bases and J dropped 5 bases, with 19 bases sitting between them. CDR3 length: 15 residues. CDR3 DNA: TGTGCCAGCAGCCGGGAGGGGACAGGGAATGACGAGCAGTACTTC. Its protein is CASSREGTGNDEQYF. Full variable domain (rest looked up from reference TRBV5-6 and TRBJ2-7): DAGVTQSPTHLIKTRGQQVTLRCSPKSGHDTVSWYQQALGQGPQFIFQYYEEEERQRGNFPDRFSGHQFPNYSSELNVNALLLGDSALYLCASSREGTGNDEQYFGPGTRLTVT.

This clone has a single count. This sequence joins TRBV28 and TRBJ2-1; a possible D gene is TRBD1 (6 bases). Germline CDR1 is MDHEN and CDR2 is SYDVKM. This CDR3 is 12 amino acids long. V was cut by 8 bases and J by 4 bases, with 9 bases left in between. Here the CDR3 reads CASGDIYNEQFF. The CDR3 nucleotides read TGTGCCAGCGGGGACATTTACAATGAGCAGTTCTTC.

The chain uses TRBV9 and TRBJ1-2; D is perhaps TRBD1 (6 bases). V was shortened by 4 bases and J by 8 bases, with 21 bases between the two germline ends. This CDR3 is 15 amino acids long. Germline CDR1 reads SGDLS; CDR2 reads YYNGEE. CDR3 sequence reads: CASSRSGTPDEGYTF. The CDR3 nucleotides are TGTGCCAGCAGCAGATCCGGGACACCCGACGAAGGCTACACCTTC.

The J gene is TRBJ1-5, the V gene TRBV24-1; D gene uncertain. Germline V gene sequence: CDR1 KGHDR, CDR2 SFDVKD. Trimming shortened V by 0 bases and J by 9 bases, and 8 bases separated the two germline ends. The CDR3 runs 13 residues. CDR3 nucleotide sequence: TGTGCCACCAGTGATTTGCTTGGCGGGCCCCAGCATTTT. Protein: CATSDLLGGPQHF.

This clone was observed a few times. The chain couples TRBV11-3 to TRBJ2-7; possibly TRBD2 for D (5 bases). The CDR3 sequence is 14 residues long. Germline lookup yields CDR1 SGHNT and CDR2 YENEEA. V was trimmed by 1 base and J by 3 bases, leaving 10 bases between them. This CDR3 reads CASSLAGRNYEQYF. CDR3 in DNA: TGTGCCAGCAGCTTAGCGGGGAGAAACTACGAGCAGTACTTC. Drawing the rest from reference TRBV11-3 and TRBJ2-7, the complete variable domain is EAGVVQSPRYKIIEKKQPVAFWCNPISGHNTLYWYLQNLGQGPELLIRYENEEAVDDSQLPKDRFSAERLKGVDSTLKIQPAELGDSAVYLCASSLAGRNYEQYFGPGTRLTVT.

This clone was seen a single time. This rearrangement joins TRBV15 to TRBJ1-5, with D uncertain. Trimming took off 3 bases at V and 2 bases at J, with 5 bases between the two ends. Germline V gene lookup returns CDR1 LNHNV and CDR2 YYDKDF (reference sequence). This CDR3 has 13 amino acids. The CDR3 protein is CATSSSGNQPQHF. The CDR3 region has the DNA TGTGCCACCAGCAGTTCAGGCAATCAGCCCCAGCATTTT.

V and J are TRBV11-2 and TRBJ2-1; D may be TRBD2 (6 bases). V lost 2 bases and J lost 4, with 12 bases in between. Germline assignment: CDR1 SGHAT and CDR2 FQNNGV. The CDR3 contains 15 residues. DNA for the CDR3: TGTGCCAGCAGCTTATCGGGAGTACAGTACAATGAGCAGTTCTTC. Translated, it gives CASSLSGVQYNEQFF. Using reference TRBV11-2 and TRBJ2-1 for the parts outside the CDR3, the full variable domain is EAGVAQSPRYKIIEKRQSVAFWCNPISGHATLYWYQQILGQGPKLLIQFQNNGVVDDSQLPKDRFSAERLKGVDSTLKIQPAKLEDSAVYLCASSLSGVQYNEQFFGPGTRLTVL.

J is TRBJ1-5 and V is TRBV27, with a weak D call TRBD1 (5 bases). V lost 2 bases, J lost 0 bases, and 14 bases lay in between. The CDR3 extends over 17 amino acids. Germline CDR1 is MNHEY and CDR2 is SMNVEV (reference sequence). The CDR3 DNA follows: TGTGCCAGCAGTTTAGAGTGGGGCCCAAATAGCAATCAGCCCCAGCATTTT. It yields the protein CASSLEWGPNSNQPQHF.

J is TRBJ1-1 and V is TRBV19; 7 bases are shared with TRBD1. CDR3 length equals 14 residues. The germline V gene has CDR1 LNHDA and CDR2 SQIVND (reference sequence). V lost 6 bases, J lost 5 bases, and 9 bases stayed unmatched. CDR3 region: CASSADRLTTEAFF. CDR3 bases: TGTGCCAGTAGCGCGGACAGGCTTACAACTGAAGCTTTCTTT.